The following is a TCR beta chain sequence with its context. Antigen: not known. This specimen belongs to a study of CD8+ T cells in alopecia areata. Peripheral blood and lesional scalp punch biopsies were taken from alopecia areata patients. RNA was extracted and reverse transcribed into cDNA as the sequencing template. Repertoires were generated with immunoSEQ multiplex PCR, while TCRdb's copy carries only in-frame clones and drops some. The sample yields about 110,000 clones, 58% seen once. CDR1 MGHRA and CDR2 YSYEKL come from the germline V gene. The V segment lost 2 bases and the J segment 10 bases; nucleotides outside the gene matches: 7. CDR3 size: 13 residues. Notes on the study in general: Clonality in lesional scalp, especially alopecia totalis/universalis, exceeded that of normal scalp. Sequencing of scalp samples also captures resident alphabeta T cells of normal skin. Shared TCR sequences were less clear between patients than in mice, possibly partly from HLA diversity.

The J gene is TRBJ1-1, the V gene TRBV4-1, with 7 bases fitting TRBD1. The sequence was obtained from a human donor with alopecia areata. The source material was NKG2D-low CD8+ T cells sorted from blood. Here the CDR3 reads CASSQQQGRRAFF. The CDR3 DNA reads as TGCGCCAGCAGCCAACAACAGGGGCGGCGAGCTTTCTTT.